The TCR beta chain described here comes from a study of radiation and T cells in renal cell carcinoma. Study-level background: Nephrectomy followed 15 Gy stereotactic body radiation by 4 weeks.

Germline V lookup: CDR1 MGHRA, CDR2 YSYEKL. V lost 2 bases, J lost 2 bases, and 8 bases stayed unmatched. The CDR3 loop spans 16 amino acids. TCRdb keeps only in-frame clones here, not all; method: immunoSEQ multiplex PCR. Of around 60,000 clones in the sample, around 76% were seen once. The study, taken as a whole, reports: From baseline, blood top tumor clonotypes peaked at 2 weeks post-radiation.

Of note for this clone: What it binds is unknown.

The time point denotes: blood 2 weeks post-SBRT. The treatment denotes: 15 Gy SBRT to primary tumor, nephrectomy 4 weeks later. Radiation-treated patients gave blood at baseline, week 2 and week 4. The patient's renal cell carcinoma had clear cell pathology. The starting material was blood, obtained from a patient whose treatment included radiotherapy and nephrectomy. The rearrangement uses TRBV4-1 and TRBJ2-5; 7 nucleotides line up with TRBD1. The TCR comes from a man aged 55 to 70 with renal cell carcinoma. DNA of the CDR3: TGCGCCAGCAGCCAACCCGACAGGGCTAGTCAAGAGACCCAGTACTTC. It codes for CASSQPDRASQETQYF.